This T cell receptor (beta chain) derives from a study of CD8 T cells in Susac syndrome. Random hexamers primed reverse transcription of 0.5 to 1 ug RNA. TCRdb analysed the immunoSEQ multiplex PCR reads with MiXCR anew, one entry per CDR3 protein. The sample contains 85,000 to 120,000 distinct CDR3 sequences, approximately 95% of which appear only once. CDR3 length equals 14 residues. V lost 4 bases and J lost 2, with 12 bases in between. Looked up from germline, CDR1 is MNHEY and CDR2 is SVGEGT. Patients having Susac syndrome satisfied recently defined diagnostic criteria for definite or probable disease. Negative isolation was applied to CD8+ and CD4+ T cells, and FACS enrichment was applied to TEMRA cells.

The rearrangement uses TRBV6-2 or TRBV6-3 and TRBJ2-7; weak D call: TRBD1 (6 bases). The sequenced sample consisted of CD8+ T cells from PBMCs. This TCR was sampled from a human donor with Susac syndrome. CDR3 sequence: CASSLAGDPYEQYF. In nucleotides, the CDR3 is TGTGCCAGCAGTTTGGCAGGGGACCCCTACGAGCAGTACTTC.